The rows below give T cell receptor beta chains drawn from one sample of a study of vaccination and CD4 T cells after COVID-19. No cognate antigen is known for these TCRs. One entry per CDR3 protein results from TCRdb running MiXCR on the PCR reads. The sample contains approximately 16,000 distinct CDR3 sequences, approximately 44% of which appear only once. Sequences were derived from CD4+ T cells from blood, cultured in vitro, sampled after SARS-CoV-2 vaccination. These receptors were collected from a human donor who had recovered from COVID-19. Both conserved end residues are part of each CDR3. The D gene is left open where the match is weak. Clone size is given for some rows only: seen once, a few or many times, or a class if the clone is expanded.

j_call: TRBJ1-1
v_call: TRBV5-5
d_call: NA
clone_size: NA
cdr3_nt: TGTGCCAGCAGCTCCCAAGGGGACACTGAAGCTTTCTTT
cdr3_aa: CASSSQGDTEAFF

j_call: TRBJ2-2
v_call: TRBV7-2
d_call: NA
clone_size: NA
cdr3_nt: TGTGCCAGCAGCTTAAATGCGGGGAACACCGGGGAGCTGTTTTTT
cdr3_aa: CASSLNAGNTGELFF

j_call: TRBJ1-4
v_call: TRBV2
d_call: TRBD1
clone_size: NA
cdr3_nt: TGTGCCAGCAGTGAAGCAAGGGACAGGTTTGGGGAAAAACTGTTTTTT
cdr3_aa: CASSEARDRFGEKLFF

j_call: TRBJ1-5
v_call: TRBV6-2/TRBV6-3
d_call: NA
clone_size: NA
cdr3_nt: TGTGCCAGCATAAGCGCGGGACACCTGAATCAGCCCCAGCATTTT
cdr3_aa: CASISAGHLNQPQHF

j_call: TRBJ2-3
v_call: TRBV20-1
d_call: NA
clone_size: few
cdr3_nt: TGCAGTGCATCAAAACAGGGTGGATGGGATACGCAGTATTTT
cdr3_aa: CSASKQGGWDTQYF

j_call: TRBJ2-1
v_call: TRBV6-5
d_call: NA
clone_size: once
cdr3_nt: TGTGCCAGCAGTTGGAGGGGGTTTGGGTACAATGAGCAGTTCTTC
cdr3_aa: CASSWRGFGYNEQFF

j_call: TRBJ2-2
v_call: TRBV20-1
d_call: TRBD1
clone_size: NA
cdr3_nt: TGCAGTGCTACAGGGGGCTTCGACACCGGGGAGCTGTTTTTT
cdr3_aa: CSATGGFDTGELFF

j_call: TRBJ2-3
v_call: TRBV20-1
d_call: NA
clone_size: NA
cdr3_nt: TGCAGTGCTAGGGGACAACCCGGAGTGAAGCTTTCTAGCACAGATACGCAGTATTTT
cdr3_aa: CSARGQPGVKLSSTDTQYF

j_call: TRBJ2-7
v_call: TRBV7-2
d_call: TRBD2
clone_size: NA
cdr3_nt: TGTGCCAGCAGCTTAGACCTAGCGGGAGGTTACGAGCAGTACTTC
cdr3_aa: CASSLDLAGGYEQYF

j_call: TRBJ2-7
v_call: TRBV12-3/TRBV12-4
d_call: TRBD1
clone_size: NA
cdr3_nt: TGTGCCAGCAGTATGTGGGACAGGGGCGGGTACGAGCAGTACTTC
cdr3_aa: CASSMWDRGGYEQYF

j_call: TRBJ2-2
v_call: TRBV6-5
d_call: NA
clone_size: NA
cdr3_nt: TGTGCCAGCAGTTACGCCGCCGGGGAGCTGTTTTTT
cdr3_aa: CASSYAAGELFF

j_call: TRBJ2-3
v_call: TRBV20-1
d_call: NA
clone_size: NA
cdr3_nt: TGCAGTGCTAGAGGGGTAGATGGGGGCACAGATACGCAGTATTTT
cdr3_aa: CSARGVDGGTDTQYF

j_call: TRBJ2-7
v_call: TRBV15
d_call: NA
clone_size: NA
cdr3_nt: TGTGCCACCCAGCAGGGAAGGAGCTCCTACGAGCAGTACTTC
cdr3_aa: CATQQGRSSYEQYF

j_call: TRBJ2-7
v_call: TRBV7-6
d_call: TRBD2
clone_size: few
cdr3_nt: TGTGCCAGCAGCTTAGGACAGCGGGAGCTTTACGAGCAGTACTTC
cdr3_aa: CASSLGQRELYEQYF

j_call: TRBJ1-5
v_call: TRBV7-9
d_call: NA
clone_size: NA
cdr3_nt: TGTGCCAGCAGCCTGAATAGCAATCAGCCCCAGCATTTT
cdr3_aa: CASSLNSNQPQHF

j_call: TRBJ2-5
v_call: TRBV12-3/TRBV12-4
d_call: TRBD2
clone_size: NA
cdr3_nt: TGTGCCAGCAGTTTAACAGCGGGAGGGGTAAAAGAGACCCAGTACTTC
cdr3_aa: CASSLTAGGVKETQYF

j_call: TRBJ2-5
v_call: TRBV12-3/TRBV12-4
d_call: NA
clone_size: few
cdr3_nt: TGTGCCAGCAGGGACAGTTTCCAAGAGACCCAGTACTTC
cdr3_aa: CASRDSFQETQYF

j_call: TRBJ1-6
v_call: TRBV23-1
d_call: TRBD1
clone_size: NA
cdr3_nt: TGCGCCAGCAGTCAATCGGATCCCCGACAGGGGAGTTCACCCCTCCACTTT
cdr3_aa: CASSQSDPRQGSSPLHF

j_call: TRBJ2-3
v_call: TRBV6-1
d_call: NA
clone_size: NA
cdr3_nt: TGTGCCAGCATCCAGGACGGAGATACGCAGTATTTT
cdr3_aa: CASIQDGDTQYF

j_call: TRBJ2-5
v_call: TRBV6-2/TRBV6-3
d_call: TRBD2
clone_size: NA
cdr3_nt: TGTGCCAGCAGCCATAGCGGGAGATATCCCCCAGAGACCCAGTACTTC
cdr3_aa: CASSHSGRYPPETQYF

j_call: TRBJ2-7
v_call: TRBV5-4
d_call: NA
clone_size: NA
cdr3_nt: TGTGCCAGCAGCAAAGGACTAAACTACGAGCAGTACTTC
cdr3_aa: CASSKGLNYEQYF

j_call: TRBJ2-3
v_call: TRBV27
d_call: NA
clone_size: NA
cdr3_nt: TGTGCCAGCAGGCCCTTCAACACAGATACGCAGTATTTT
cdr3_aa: CASRPFNTDTQYF

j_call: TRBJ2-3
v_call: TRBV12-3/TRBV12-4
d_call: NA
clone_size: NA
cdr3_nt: TGTGCCAGCAGCCGAGACGGGCTTGTCACAGATACGCAGTATTTT
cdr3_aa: CASSRDGLVTDTQYF

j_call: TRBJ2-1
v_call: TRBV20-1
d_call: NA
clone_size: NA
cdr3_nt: TGCAGCCCTCGGGCGACGTCGGTGAAGTTCTTC
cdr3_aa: CSPRATSVKFF

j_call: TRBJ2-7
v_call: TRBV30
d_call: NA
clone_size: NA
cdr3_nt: TGTGCCTGGAGTGACGGAGCCCACGAGCAGTACTTC
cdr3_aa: CAWSDGAHEQYF

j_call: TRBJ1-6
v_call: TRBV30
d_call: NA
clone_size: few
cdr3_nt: TGTGCCTGGAGTGTAGGGCAGGGGTATAATTCACCCCTCCACTTT
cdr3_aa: CAWSVGQGYNSPLHF

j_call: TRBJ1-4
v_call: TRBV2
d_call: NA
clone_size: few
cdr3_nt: TGTGCCACAAGCACGGGGTCGAGCGGGTATCGGGAAAAACTGTTTTTT
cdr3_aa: CATSTGSSGYREKLFF

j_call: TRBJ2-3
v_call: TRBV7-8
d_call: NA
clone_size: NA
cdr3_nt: TGTGCCAGCAGCGGTATCTCCGCAGATCCGCAGTATTTT
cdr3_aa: CASSGISADPQYF

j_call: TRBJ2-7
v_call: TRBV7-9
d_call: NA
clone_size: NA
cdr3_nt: TGTGCCAGCAGCCTAAGCGGACAGCCCTACGAGCAGTACTTC
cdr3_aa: CASSLSGQPYEQYF

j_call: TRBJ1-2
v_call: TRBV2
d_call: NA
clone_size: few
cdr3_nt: TGTGCCAGCAGCAAGGACAGATTCTATGGCTACACCTTC
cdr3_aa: CASSKDRFYGYTF

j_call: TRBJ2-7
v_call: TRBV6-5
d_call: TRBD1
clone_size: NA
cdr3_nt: TGTGCCAGCAGTTATACCGGGACAGGGATGGACGAGCAGTACTTC
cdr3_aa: CASSYTGTGMDEQYF

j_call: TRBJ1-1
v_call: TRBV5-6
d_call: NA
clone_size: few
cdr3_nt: TGTGCCAGCAGCACTCAGGATTTGAACACTGAAGCTTTCTTT
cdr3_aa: CASSTQDLNTEAFF

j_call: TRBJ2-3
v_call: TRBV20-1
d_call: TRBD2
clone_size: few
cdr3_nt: TGCAGTGCCACTAGCGGGGGGTACACAGATACGCAGTATTTT
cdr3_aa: CSATSGGYTDTQYF

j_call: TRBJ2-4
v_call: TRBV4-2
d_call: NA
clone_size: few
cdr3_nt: TGTGCCAGCAGCCAAGACAGGGGAAACATTCAGTACTTC
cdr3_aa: CASSQDRGNIQYF

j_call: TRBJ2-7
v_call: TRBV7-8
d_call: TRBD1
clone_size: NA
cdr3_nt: TGTGCCAGCAGCTTCTGGGACAGGGGGAGTTACGAGCAGTACTTC
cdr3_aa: CASSFWDRGSYEQYF

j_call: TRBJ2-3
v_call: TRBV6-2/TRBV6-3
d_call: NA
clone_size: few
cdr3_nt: TGTGCCAGCAGTTACGCACTCGAACGAGCAGATACGCAGTATTTT
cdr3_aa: CASSYALERADTQYF

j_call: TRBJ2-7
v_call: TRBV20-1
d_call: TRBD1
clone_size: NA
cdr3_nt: TGCAGTGCTAGAAGGGGGGACAGGGAATACGAGCAGTACTTC
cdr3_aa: CSARRGDREYEQYF

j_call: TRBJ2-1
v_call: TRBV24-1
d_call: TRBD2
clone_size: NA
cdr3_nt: TGTGCCACCAGTGATTTTGGGGGAGGGAGGAATGAGCAGTTCTTC
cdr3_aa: CATSDFGGGRNEQFF

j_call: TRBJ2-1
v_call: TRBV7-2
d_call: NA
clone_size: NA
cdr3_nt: TGTGCCAGCAGCTTGATGCAAAGGGACAATGAGCAGTTCTTC
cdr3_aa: CASSLMQRDNEQFF

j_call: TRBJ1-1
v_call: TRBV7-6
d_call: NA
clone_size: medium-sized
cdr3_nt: TGTGCCAGCAGCTTTGCAGCGAACTTGAACACTGAAGCTTTCTTT
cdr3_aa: CASSFAANLNTEAFF

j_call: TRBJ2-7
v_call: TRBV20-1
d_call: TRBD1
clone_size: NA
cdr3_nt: TGCAGTGCTAGAAATTTGTTTTACAGGGGGCTCTACGAGCAGTACTTC
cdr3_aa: CSARNLFYRGLYEQYF

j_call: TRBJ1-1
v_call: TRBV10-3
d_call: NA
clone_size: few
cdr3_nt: TGTGCCATCAGTGGGGGGGGCACTGAAGCTTTCTTT
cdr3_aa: CAISGGGTEAFF

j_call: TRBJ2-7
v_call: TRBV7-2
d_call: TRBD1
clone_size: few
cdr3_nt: TGTGCCAGCAGCCGATCCGGGACAGGATCATCCTACGAGCAGTACTTC
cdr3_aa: CASSRSGTGSSYEQYF

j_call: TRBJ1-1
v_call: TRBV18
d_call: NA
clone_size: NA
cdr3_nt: TGTGCCAGCTCCCTGAACACTGAAGCTTTCTTT
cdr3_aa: CASSLNTEAFF

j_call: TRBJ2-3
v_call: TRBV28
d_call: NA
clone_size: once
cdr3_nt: TGTGCCAGCAGACCTTCTAGGACAGCCCCAGATACGCAGTATTTT
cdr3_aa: CASRPSRTAPDTQYF

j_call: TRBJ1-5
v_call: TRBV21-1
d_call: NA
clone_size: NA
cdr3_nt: TGTGCCAGCAGCAAAACAAGTCAGCCCCAGCATTTT
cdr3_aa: CASSKTSQPQHF

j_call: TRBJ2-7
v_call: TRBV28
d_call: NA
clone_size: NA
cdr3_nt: TGTGCCAGCAGTTCAACCGTGAGCGAGCAGTACTTC
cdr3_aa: CASSSTVSEQYF

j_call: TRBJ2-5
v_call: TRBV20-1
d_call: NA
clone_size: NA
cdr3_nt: TGCAGTGCTAGCCAGACTATAAATGGAGAGACCCAGTACTTC
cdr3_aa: CSASQTINGETQYF

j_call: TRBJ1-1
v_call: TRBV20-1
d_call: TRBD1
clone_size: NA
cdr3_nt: TGCGCTACAATGGACAGGGGGCGAGGGAACACTGAAGCTTTCTTT
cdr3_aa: CATMDRGRGNTEAFF

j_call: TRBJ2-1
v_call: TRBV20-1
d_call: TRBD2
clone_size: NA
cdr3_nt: TGCAGTGCTAGAGCTCCGGGACTAGCGTACTACAATGAGCAGTCCTTC
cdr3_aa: CSARAPGLAYYNEQSF

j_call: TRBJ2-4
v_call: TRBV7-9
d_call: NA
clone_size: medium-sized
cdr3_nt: TGTGCCAGCACCTCCATTGAGGGTCGACAGTACTTC
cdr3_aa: CASTSIEGRQYF

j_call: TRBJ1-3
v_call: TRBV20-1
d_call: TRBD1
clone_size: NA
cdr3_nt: TGCAGTGCTAGAGGGGACAGGATCTCTGGAAACACCATATATTTT
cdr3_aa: CSARGDRISGNTIYF

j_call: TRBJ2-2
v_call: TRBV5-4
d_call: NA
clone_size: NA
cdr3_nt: TGTGCCAGCAGGCGCAAGGGGCGCAGGGACACCGGGGAGCTGTTTTTT
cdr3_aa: CASRRKGRRDTGELFF

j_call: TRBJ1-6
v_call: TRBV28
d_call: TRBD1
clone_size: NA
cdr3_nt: TGTGCCAGCAGTTCTGGACAGGGTGCCGGCTCTTCACCCCTCCACTTT
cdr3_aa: CASSSGQGAGSSPLHF

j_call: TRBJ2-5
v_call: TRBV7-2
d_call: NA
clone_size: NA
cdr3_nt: TGTGCCAGCAGCTTTGACCCCCAAGAGACCCAGTACTTC
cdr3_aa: CASSFDPQETQYF